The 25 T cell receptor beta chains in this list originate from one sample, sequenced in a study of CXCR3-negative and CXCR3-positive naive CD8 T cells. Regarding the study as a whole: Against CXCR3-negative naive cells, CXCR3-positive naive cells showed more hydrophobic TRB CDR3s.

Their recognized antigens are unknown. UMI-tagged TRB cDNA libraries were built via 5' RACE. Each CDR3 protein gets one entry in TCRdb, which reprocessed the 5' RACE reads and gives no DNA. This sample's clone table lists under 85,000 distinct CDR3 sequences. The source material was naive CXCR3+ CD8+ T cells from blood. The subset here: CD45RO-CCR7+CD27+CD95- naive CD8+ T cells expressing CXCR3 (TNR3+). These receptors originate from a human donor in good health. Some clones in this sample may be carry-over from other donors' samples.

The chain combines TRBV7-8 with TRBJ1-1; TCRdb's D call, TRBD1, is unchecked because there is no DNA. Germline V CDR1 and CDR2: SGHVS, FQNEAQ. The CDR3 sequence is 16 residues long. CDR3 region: CASSLGGRRMNTEAFF.

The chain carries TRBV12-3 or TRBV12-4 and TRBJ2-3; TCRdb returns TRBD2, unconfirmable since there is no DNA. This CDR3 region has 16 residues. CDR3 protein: CASSLAGAPSTDTQYF.

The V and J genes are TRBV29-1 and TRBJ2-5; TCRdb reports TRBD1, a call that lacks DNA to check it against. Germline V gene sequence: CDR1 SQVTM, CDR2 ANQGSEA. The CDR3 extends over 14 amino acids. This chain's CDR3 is CSVVAWGKQETQYF.

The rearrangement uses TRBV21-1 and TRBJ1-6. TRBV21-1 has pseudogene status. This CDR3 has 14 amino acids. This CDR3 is CASSLKAVDSPLHF.

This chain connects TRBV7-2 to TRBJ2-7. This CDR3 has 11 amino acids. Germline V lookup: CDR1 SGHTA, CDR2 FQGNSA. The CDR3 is CASSLWDEQYF.

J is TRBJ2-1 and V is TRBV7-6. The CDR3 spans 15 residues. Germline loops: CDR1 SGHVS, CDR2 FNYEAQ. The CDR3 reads CASSPSGRPYNEQFF.

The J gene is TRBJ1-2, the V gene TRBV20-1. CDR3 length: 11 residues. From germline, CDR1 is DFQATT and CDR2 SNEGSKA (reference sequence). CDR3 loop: CKCWTVYGYTF.

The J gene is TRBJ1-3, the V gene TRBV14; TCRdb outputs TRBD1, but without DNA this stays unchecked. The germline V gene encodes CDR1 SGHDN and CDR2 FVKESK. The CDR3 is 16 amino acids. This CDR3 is CASSQVERGYGNTIYF.

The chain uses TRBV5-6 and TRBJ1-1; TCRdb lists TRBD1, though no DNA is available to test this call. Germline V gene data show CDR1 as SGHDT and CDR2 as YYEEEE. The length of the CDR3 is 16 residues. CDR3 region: CASSLLGGQGGTEAFF.

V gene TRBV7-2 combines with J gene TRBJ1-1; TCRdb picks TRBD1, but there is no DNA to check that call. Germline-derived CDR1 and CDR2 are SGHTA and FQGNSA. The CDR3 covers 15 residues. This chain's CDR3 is CASSPMTGQNTEAFF.

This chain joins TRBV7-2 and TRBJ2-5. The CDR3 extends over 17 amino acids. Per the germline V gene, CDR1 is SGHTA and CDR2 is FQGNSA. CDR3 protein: CASSFGEHSWLQETQYF.

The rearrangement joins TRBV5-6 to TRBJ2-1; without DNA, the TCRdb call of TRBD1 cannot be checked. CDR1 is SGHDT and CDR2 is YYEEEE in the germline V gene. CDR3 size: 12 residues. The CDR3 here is CASSLEGTGQFF.

CDR3 sequence reads: CSARELHNQETQYF. The J gene is TRBJ2-5, the V gene TRBV20-1. The CDR3 is 14 residues long. CDR1 is DFQATT and CDR2 is SNEGSKA in the germline V gene (reference sequence).

The CDR3 sequence: CASSYPYSKVAGETQYF. V usage is TRBV6-2 or TRBV6-3 and J usage is TRBJ2-5. The CDR3 loop spans 17 amino acids. The germline gives CDR1 MNHEY, CDR2 SVGEGT.

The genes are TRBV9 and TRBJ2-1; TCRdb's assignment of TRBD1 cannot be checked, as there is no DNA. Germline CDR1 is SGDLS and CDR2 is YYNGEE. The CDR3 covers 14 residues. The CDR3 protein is CASSLPDGNNEQFF.

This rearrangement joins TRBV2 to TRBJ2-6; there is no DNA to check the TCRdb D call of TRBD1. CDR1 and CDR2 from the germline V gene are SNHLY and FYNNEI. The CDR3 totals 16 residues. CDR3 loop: CASSELVGVGANVLTF.

This CDR3 reads CSAGRDRLHNEQFF. This chain joins TRBV29-1 and TRBJ2-1; TCRdb's assignment of TRBD1 cannot be checked, as there is no DNA. Looked up from germline, CDR1 is SQVTM and CDR2 is ANQGSEA. The CDR3 is 14 amino acids.

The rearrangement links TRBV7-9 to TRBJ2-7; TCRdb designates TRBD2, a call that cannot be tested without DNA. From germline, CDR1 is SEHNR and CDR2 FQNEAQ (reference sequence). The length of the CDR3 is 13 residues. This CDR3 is CASQPPTSAEQYF.

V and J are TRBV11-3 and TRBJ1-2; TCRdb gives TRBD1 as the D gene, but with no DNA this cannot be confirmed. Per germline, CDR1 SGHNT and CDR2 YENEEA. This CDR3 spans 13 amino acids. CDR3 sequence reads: CASSFGQGYGYTF.

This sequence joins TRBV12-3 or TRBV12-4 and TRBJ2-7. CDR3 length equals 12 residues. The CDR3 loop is CASSLAGFEQYF.

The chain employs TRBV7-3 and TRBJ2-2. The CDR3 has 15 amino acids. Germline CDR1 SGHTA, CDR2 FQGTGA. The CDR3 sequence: CASSSQVQNTGELFF.

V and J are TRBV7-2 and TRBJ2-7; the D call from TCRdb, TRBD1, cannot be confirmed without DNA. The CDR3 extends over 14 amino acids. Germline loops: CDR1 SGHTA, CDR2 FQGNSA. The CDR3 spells CASSQLSGVGEQYF.

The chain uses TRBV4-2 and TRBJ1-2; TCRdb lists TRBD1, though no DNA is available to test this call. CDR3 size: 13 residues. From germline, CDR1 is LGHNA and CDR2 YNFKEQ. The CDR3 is CASSQAGNDGYTF.

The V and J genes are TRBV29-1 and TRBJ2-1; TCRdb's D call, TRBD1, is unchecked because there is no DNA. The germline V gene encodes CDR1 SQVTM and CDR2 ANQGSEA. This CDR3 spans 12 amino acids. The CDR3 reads CSAIQGRNEQFF.

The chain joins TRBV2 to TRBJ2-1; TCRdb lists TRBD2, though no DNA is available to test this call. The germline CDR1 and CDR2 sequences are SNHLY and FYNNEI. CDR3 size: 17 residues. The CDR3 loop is CASRLAGGPRFYDEQFF.